The rows below give T cell receptor beta chains drawn from one sample of a study of blood T cell repertoires in COVID-19. Clones were sequenced by immunoSEQ multiplex PCR, and TCRdb holds only the in-frame ones, with some missing. The data show about 180,000 clones, more than 80% seen once. Sequencing was done on a sample of PBMCs or T cells enriched from blood (not recorded which). The origin of the receptors is a man in his forties who had recovered from COVID-19. The CDR3 runs from the conserved cysteine through the conserved F or W. A D gene is named only where the DNA matches it firmly. Clone sizes are given selectively: once, few, many, or a class where the clone is expanded.

V gene: TRBV14; clone size: .; J gene: TRBJ2-7; D gene: TRBD2; CDR3 DNA: TGTGCCAGCAGCCATAGCGGGAGGGCCTACGAGCAGTACTTC; CDR3 protein: CASSHSGRAYEQYF
V gene: TRBV29-1; clone size: .; J gene: TRBJ1-1; D gene: .; CDR3 DNA: TGCAGCGTTGAACGAGGAGAGCCCGCCCTAGGAGCTTTCTTT; CDR3 protein: CSVERGEPALGAFF
V gene: TRBV12-3/TRBV12-4; clone size: .; J gene: TRBJ1-1; D gene: TRBD1; CDR3 DNA: TGTGCCAGCAGTTACAGGGGGAACACTGAAGCTTTCTTT; CDR3 protein: CASSYRGNTEAFF
V gene: TRBV28; clone size: .; J gene: TRBJ1-2; D gene: .; CDR3 DNA: TGTGCCAGCAGTGTACCCGGACACGATGACTATGGCTACACCTTC; CDR3 protein: CASSVPGHDDYGYTF
V gene: TRBV28; clone size: .; J gene: TRBJ1-5; D gene: TRBD1; CDR3 DNA: TGTGCCAGCGGCGGAGGGGGCATTCAGCCCCAGCATTTT; CDR3 protein: CASGGGGIQPQHF
V gene: TRBV5-4; clone size: few; J gene: TRBJ1-3; D gene: TRBD1; CDR3 DNA: TGTGCCAGCAGCAGGACAGGGCTCGTCTCTGGAAACACCATATATTTT; CDR3 protein: CASSRTGLVSGNTIYF
V gene: TRBV25-1; clone size: .; J gene: TRBJ1-4; D gene: .; CDR3 DNA: TGTGCCAGCAGTAAGACAGACCCAAATGAAAAACTGTTTTTT; CDR3 protein: CASSKTDPNEKLFF
V gene: TRBV27; clone size: .; J gene: TRBJ2-3; D gene: TRBD1; CDR3 DNA: TGTGCCAGCAGGCCCCCGCCGGGACAGGGATTAGCAGATACGCAGTATTTT; CDR3 protein: CASRPPPGQGLADTQYF
V gene: TRBV9; clone size: .; J gene: TRBJ1-6; D gene: TRBD1; CDR3 DNA: TGTGCCAGCAGCGTAGCGACAGGGGGAATCTCACCCCTCCACTTT; CDR3 protein: CASSVATGGISPLHF
V gene: TRBV5-1; clone size: .; J gene: TRBJ1-5; D gene: .; CDR3 DNA: TGCGCCAGCAGCTGGGGGGATTTCAATCAGCCCCAGCATTTT; CDR3 protein: CASSWGDFNQPQHF
V gene: TRBV5-4; clone size: .; J gene: TRBJ2-1; D gene: .; CDR3 DNA: TGTGCCAGCAGCTTGGACGGGGGAAGGTCCTACAATGAGCAGTTCTTC; CDR3 protein: CASSLDGGRSYNEQFF
V gene: TRBV3-1/TRBV3-2; clone size: .; J gene: TRBJ1-3; D gene: .; CDR3 DNA: TGTGCCAGCAGCCAAGATGCGGGCTCTGGAAACACCATATATTTT; CDR3 protein: CASSQDAGSGNTIYF
V gene: TRBV11-2; clone size: once; J gene: TRBJ1-4; D gene: .; CDR3 DNA: TGTGCCAGCAGCGCGAATGAAAAACTGTTTTTT; CDR3 protein: CASSANEKLFF
V gene: TRBV5-1; clone size: few; J gene: TRBJ1-2; D gene: .; CDR3 DNA: TGCGCCAGCAGCTCCGGTCCAGGGGAAACGGATGGCTACACCTTC; CDR3 protein: CASSSGPGETDGYTF
V gene: TRBV9; clone size: .; J gene: TRBJ1-4; D gene: .; CDR3 DNA: TGTGCCAGCAGAGGCGGGGCGGATGAAAAACTGTTTTTT; CDR3 protein: CASRGGADEKLFF
V gene: TRBV7-6; clone size: .; J gene: TRBJ2-2; D gene: TRBD2; CDR3 DNA: TGTGCCAGCAGTAAACCGGGGGGTCTTAACACCGGGGAGCTGTTTTTT; CDR3 protein: CASSKPGGLNTGELFF
V gene: TRBV10-2; clone size: .; J gene: TRBJ2-2; D gene: .; CDR3 DNA: TGCGCCAGCAGTGAGTCATTAACCGGGGAGCTGTTTTTT; CDR3 protein: CASSESLTGELFF
V gene: TRBV3-1/TRBV3-2; clone size: .; J gene: TRBJ2-3; D gene: .; CDR3 DNA: TGTGCCAGCAGCCGCCAACACACAGATACGCAGTATTTT; CDR3 protein: CASSRQHTDTQYF
V gene: TRBV24-1; clone size: .; J gene: TRBJ2-3; D gene: TRBD1; CDR3 DNA: TGTGCCACCAGCCACCACCGGACAGGGTCAGATACGCAGTATTTT; CDR3 protein: CATSHHRTGSDTQYF
V gene: TRBV12-3/TRBV12-4; clone size: .; J gene: TRBJ1-1; D gene: .; CDR3 DNA: TGTGCCAGCAGGGGTCAGGGGATCACTGAAGCTTTCTTT; CDR3 protein: CASRGQGITEAFF
V gene: TRBV28; clone size: .; J gene: TRBJ2-3; D gene: TRBD1; CDR3 DNA: TGTGCCAGCAGCTACGACCAGGGGGCGAGTGGCACAGATACGCAGTATTTT; CDR3 protein: CASSYDQGASGTDTQYF
V gene: TRBV3-1/TRBV3-2; clone size: .; J gene: TRBJ1-2; D gene: TRBD1; CDR3 DNA: TGTGCCAGCAGCCAAGTCTCCAGGGGGCCTAACTATGGCTACACCTTC; CDR3 protein: CASSQVSRGPNYGYTF
V gene: TRBV19; clone size: .; J gene: TRBJ1-2; D gene: TRBD1; CDR3 DNA: TGTGCCAGTAGGGTTACGGGACAGGGCCAATATGGCTACACCTTC; CDR3 protein: CASRVTGQGQYGYTF
V gene: TRBV21-1; clone size: .; J gene: TRBJ1-2; D gene: .; CDR3 DNA: TGTGCCAGCAGCAAACCTACAGGGTATGGCTACACCTTC; CDR3 protein: CASSKPTGYGYTF
V gene: TRBV9; clone size: .; J gene: TRBJ2-4; D gene: TRBD1; CDR3 DNA: TGTGCCAGCAGCCCCCCGACAGGGGGAGCCAAAAACATTCAGTACTTC; CDR3 protein: CASSPPTGGAKNIQYF
V gene: TRBV3-1/TRBV3-2; clone size: .; J gene: TRBJ1-2; D gene: .; CDR3 DNA: TGTGCCAGCAGCCAACTTGTGCGGGGCACCCCTAACTATGGCTACACCTTC; CDR3 protein: CASSQLVRGTPNYGYTF
V gene: TRBV5-8; clone size: .; J gene: TRBJ1-2; D gene: .; CDR3 DNA: TGTGCCAGCAGCTGGTCGACAGTCTATGGCTACACCTTC; CDR3 protein: CASSWSTVYGYTF
V gene: TRBV25-1; clone size: .; J gene: TRBJ2-7; D gene: TRBD2; CDR3 DNA: TGTGCCAGCAGTAGACGGGACTACTCCTACGAGCAGTACTTC; CDR3 protein: CASSRRDYSYEQYF